Shown below are 15 T cell receptor beta chains from a single sample sequenced in a study of T-cell memory formation after mild COVID-19. A single record per CDR3 protein comes from TCRdb applying MiXCR to the 5' RACE reads. The sample has roughly 47,000 distinct CDR3 sequences; approximately 6.6% are singletons. The sample consisted of PBMCs or a T cell subset sorted from them (not recorded which). Receptors originate from a man younger than 30 who had mild COVID-19 (a few samples of this study predate the infection). Cell type and time point are not known.

The CDR3 DNA follows: TGCAGTGCTCTTGGGACCTCCGAGCAGTACTTC. This translates into CSALGTSEQYF. The V call is TRBV20-1, the J call TRBJ2-7; D may be TRBD1 or TRBD2 (5 bases each). Germline V gene sequence: CDR1 DFQATT, CDR2 SNEGSKA (reference sequence). Trimming shortened V by 5 bases and J by 6 bases, and 11 bases separated the two germline ends. The CDR3 spans 11 residues.

Many counts were recorded for this clonotype. The J gene is TRBJ2-7, the V gene TRBV5-1; perhaps TRBD1 as D (6 bases). Germline V gene lookup returns CDR1 SGHRS and CDR2 YFSETQ. Trimming stripped 3 bases from V and 2 bases from J, with 12 bases between. The CDR3 length is 14 residues. The CDR3 reads CASSYLTGPYEQYF. The CDR3 nucleotides are TGCGCCAGCAGCTATTTAACAGGGCCCTACGAGCAGTACTTC. The whole variable domain, filled in from reference TRBV5-1 and TRBJ2-7, reads KAGVTQTPRYLIKTRGQQVTLSCSPISGHRSVSWYQQTPGQGLQFLFEYFSETQRNKGNFPGRFSGRQFSNSRSEMNVSTLELGDSALYLCASSYLTGPYEQYFGPGTRLTVT.

The chain links TRBV7-9 to TRBJ2-5; D remains ambiguous. CDR1 is SEHNR and CDR2 is FQNEAQ in the germline V gene (reference sequence). Deletions cut 2 bases from V and 1 base from J, with 5 bases between. There are 13 residues in the CDR3. The CDR3, as DNA: TGTGCCAGCAGCTTATTTATCCAAGAGACCCAGTACTTC. Translated: CASSLFIQETQYF.

This clonotype was counted between two and nine times. J is TRBJ2-1 and V is TRBV7-2, with 7 bases aligning to TRBD2. Germline CDR1 is SGHTA and CDR2 is FQGNSA. Unmatched junction bases numbered 6, after V lost 5 bases and J lost 5 bases. There are 14 residues in the CDR3. The CDR3 protein is CASSAGLGHNEQFF. The CDR3, as DNA: TGTGCCAGCAGCGCCGGACTAGGCCACAATGAGCAGTTCTTC.

The chain has TRBV9 and TRBJ2-1; D may correspond to TRBD1 or TRBD2 (5 bases each). CDR1 and CDR2 from the germline V gene are SGDLS and YYNGEE. The CDR3 length is 14 residues. Trimming removed 0 bases at V and 8 bases at J, with 12 bases between. The CDR3 loop reads CASSVGGAGHEQFF. In DNA, the CDR3 is TGTGCCAGCAGCGTAGGAGGGGCCGGTCATGAGCAGTTCTTC. Combining the CDR3 with reference TRBV9 and TRBJ2-1 gives the whole variable domain DSGVTQTPKHLITATGQRVTLRCSPRSGDLSVYWYQQSLDQGLQFLIQYYNGEERAKGNILERFSAQQFPDLHSELNLSSLELGDSALYFCASSVGGAGHEQFFGPGTRLTVL.

In this sample, this clonotype turned up a few times. The genes are TRBV4-3 and TRBJ2-5; 9 nucleotides line up with TRBD2. CDR1 is LGHNA, CDR2 YSLEER, per germline. The V and J ends lost 3 bases and 5 bases, in that order; junction bases with no gene match: 10. CDR3 size: 16 residues. Written as DNA, the CDR3 is TGCGCCAGCAGCCAGCTTCCTCCTAGCGGGGTCGAGACCCAGTACTTC. This gives the protein CASSQLPPSGVETQYF.

This clonotype was seen a few times. The rearrangement uses TRBV20-1 and TRBJ1-2; perhaps TRBD1 as D (6 bases). V was pared by 5 bases and J by 8 bases, with 21 bases between. The CDR3 runs 14 residues. CDR1 is DFQATT, CDR2 SNEGSKA, per germline (reference sequence). The CDR3 is CSAPKPQGKGGYTF. DNA for the CDR3: TGCAGTGCTCCGAAACCTCAGGGGAAAGGGGGCTACACCTTC.

This clonotype occurred a few times. This chain uses TRBV5-1 with TRBJ2-3, with 9 bases fitting TRBD1. The CDR3 length is 16 residues. The V and J ends lost 3 bases and 4 bases, in that order; junction bases with no gene match: 9. Germline V gene data show CDR1 as SGHRS and CDR2 as YFSETQ. The CDR3 DNA sequence: TGCGCCAGCAGCTCCGGGACAGGGTGGTGGTCAGATACGCAGTATTTT. Translated, it gives CASSSGTGWWSDTQYF.

This clonotype was observed a few times. The V and J genes are TRBV6-2 or TRBV6-3 and TRBJ2-4; 11 bases match TRBD2. The CDR3 covers 18 residues. Germline-derived CDR1 and CDR2 are MNHEY and SVGEGT. The junction had 10 bases not matched to a gene; V was cut back by 6 bases and J by 0 bases. In nucleotides, the CDR3 is TGTGCCAGCAGACCGCGCGGGACTAGCGGTATAGCCAAAAACATTCAGTACTTC. Its protein is CASRPRGTSGIAKNIQYF.

A word on this clonotype: Given a much more abundant clone one base away, this may be a read error. The chain recombines TRBV11-2 with TRBJ2-2; D possibly corresponds to TRBD2 (5 bases). Germline assignment: CDR1 SGHAT and CDR2 FQNNGV. The CDR3 covers 13 residues. CDR3 nucleotides: TGTGCCAGCAGCGAACCGAACACCGGGGATCTGTTTTTT. It encodes CASSEPNTGDLFF.

Only a few counts were recorded for this clonotype. This chain joins TRBV5-1 and TRBJ1-1; tentatively, D is TRBD1 (5 bases). Germline V gives CDR1 SGHRS, CDR2 YFSETQ. V lost 4 bases and J lost 5, with 15 bases in between. This CDR3 region has 14 residues. Here the CDR3 reads CASSLKGQETEAFF. In DNA form, the CDR3 reads TGCGCCAGCAGCCTGAAGGGGCAAGAAACTGAAGCTTTCTTT.

This clonotype came up many times. This chain connects TRBV5-1 to TRBJ2-1, with 7 bases lining up with TRBD1. This CDR3 has 15 residues. Trimming removed 3 bases from V and 6 bases from J; junction bases left unmatched: 9. Germline assignment: CDR1 SGHRS and CDR2 YFSETQ. CDR3 region: CASSSGQLIVNEQFF. The CDR3, as DNA: TGCGCCAGCAGCTCGGGACAGTTGATTGTCAATGAGCAGTTCTTC.

This clonotype has a handful of counts. CDR3 protein: CASSYGGLHPGEAFF. The CDR3, as DNA: TGTGCCAGCAGTTACGGGGGACTTCATCCTGGGGAAGCTTTCTTT. V is TRBV6-2 or TRBV6-3 and J is TRBJ1-1; D perhaps matches TRBD1 (5 bases). The germline CDR1 and CDR2 sequences are MNHEY and SVGEGT. Trimming removed 2 bases from V and 8 bases from J, with 18 bases in between. This CDR3 comprises 15 residues.

This clonotype was detected a few times. The V call is TRBV5-1, the J call TRBJ2-6; D is possibly TRBD1 (6 bases). Trimming cost V 0 bases and J 3 bases, with 10 bases left between them. Germline loops: CDR1 SGHRS, CDR2 YFSETQ. The CDR3 length is 16 residues. The CDR3: CASSLDGTSGANVLTF. CDR3 bases: TGCGCCAGCAGCTTGGACGGGACAAGTGGGGCCAACGTCCTGACTTTC.

This clonotype was observed a handful of times. The rearrangement uses TRBV25-1 and TRBJ1-1; D ambiguous. Per germline, CDR1 MGHDK and CDR2 SYGVNS. CDR3 length equals 12 residues. The V end lost 7 bases, the J end lost 5 bases, and 11 bases lay between the germline ends. The chain's CDR3 is CASKETGTEAFF. In nucleotides, the CDR3 is TGTGCCAGCAAAGAAACGGGAACTGAAGCTTTCTTT.